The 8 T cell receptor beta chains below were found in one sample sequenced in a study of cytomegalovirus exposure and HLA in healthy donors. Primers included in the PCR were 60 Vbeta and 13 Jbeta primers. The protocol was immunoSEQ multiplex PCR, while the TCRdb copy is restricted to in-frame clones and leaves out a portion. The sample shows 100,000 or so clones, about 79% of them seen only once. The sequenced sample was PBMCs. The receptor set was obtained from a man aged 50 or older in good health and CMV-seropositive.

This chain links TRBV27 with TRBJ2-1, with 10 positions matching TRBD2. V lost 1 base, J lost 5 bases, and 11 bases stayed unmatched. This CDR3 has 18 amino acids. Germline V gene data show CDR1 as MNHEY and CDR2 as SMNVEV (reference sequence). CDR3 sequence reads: CASSLFQPLAGADNEQFF. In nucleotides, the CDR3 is TGTGCCAGCAGTTTATTCCAGCCCCTAGCGGGGGCCGACAATGAGCAGTTCTTC.

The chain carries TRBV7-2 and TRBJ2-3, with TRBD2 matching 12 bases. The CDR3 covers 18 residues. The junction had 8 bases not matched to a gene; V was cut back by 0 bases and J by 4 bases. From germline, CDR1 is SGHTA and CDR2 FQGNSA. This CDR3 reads CASSLARLAGGRSDTQYF. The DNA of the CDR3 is TGTGCCAGCAGCTTAGCGCGGCTAGCGGGGGGGCGGTCAGATACGCAGTATTTT. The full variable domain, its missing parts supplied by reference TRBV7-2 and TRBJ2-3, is GAGVSQSPSNKVTEKGKDVELRCDPISGHTALYWYRQSLGQGLEFLIYFQGNSAPDKSGLPSDRFSAERTGGSVSTLTIQRTQQEDSAVYLCASSLARLAGGRSDTQYFGPGTRLTVL.

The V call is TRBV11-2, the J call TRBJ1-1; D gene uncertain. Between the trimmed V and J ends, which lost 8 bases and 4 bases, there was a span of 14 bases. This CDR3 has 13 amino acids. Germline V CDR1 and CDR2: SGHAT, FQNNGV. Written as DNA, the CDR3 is TGTGCCAGCTCGGGGTCCGCTATCACTGAAGCTTTCTTT. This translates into CASSGSAITEAFF.

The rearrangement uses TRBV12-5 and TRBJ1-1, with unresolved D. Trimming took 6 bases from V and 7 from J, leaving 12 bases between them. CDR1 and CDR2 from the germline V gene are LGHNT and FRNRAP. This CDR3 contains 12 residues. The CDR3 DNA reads TGTGCTAGTGGCACCGAGTTTGGTGAAGCTTTCTTT. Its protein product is CASGTEFGEAFF.

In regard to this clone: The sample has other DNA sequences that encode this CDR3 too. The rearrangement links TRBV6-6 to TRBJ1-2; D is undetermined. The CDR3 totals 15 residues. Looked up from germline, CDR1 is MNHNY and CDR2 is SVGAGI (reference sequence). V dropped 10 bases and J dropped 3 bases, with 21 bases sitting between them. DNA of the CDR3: TGTGCCACCACCGGGGAGGTTGGTCGGGACTATGGCTACACCTTC. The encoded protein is CATTGEVGRDYGYTF.

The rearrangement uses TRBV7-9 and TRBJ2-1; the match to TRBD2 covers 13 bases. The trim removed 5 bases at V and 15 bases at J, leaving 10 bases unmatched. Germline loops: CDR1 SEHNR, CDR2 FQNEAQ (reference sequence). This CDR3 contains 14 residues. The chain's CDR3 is CASSLPGTSGVGFF. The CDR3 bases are TGTGCCAGCAGCCTTCCCGGGACTAGCGGGGTGGGGTTCTTC.

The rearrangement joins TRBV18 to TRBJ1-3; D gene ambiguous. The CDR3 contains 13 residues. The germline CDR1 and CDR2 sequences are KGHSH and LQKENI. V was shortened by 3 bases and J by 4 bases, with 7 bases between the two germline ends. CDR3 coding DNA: TGTGCCAGCTCACCGGCGGGCGGAAACACCATATATTTT. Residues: CASSPAGGNTIYF. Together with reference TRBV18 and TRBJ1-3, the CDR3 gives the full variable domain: NAGVMQNPRHLVRRRGQEARLRCSPMKGHSHVYWYRQLPEEGLKFMVYLQKENIIDESGMPKERFSAEFPKEGPSILRIQQVVRGDSAAYFCASSPAGGNTIYFGEGSWLTVV.

The CDR3 sequence is CASSRDIQETQYF. CDR3 in DNA: TGTGCCAGCAGCCGGGACATTCAAGAGACCCAGTACTTC. V and J are TRBV7-6 and TRBJ2-5; maybe TRBD1 (6 bases). The CDR3 contains 13 residues. Trimming left V 5 bases short and J 2 bases short, with 9 bases between. Germline CDR1 and CDR2: SGHVS and FNYEAQ.